The sequence of this TCR beta chain was determined in a study of tissue T cells after allogeneic stem cell transplantation. Background on the study: Pathologist H&E review favored samples with visible lymphocytes for sequencing among multiple samples. Points from the study as a whole: The study did not identify alloreactive or antigen-specific tissue TCRs, and some clones might be persisting host cells.

Remarks on this clone: The antigen remains unidentified.

Looked up from germline, CDR1 is SGHTS and CDR2 is YDEGEE. Trimming cost V 0 bases and J 1 base; bases outside gene matches: 9. There are 18 residues in the CDR3. The method was immunoSEQ multiplex PCR; TCRdb's version includes in-frame clones alone and lacks a portion of them. This sample has some 7,000 clones, with approximately 56% found just once. Material: duodenum tissue, obtained at autopsy. This sequence originates from a female donor over 55 with lung cancer. The rearrangement uses TRBV5-8 and TRBJ2-5; 10 nucleotides line up with TRBD1. CDR3 sequence: CASSLDPRQGALQETQYF. In nucleotides, the CDR3 is TGTGCCAGCAGCTTGGATCCTCGACAGGGGGCCCTCCAAGAGACCCAGTACTTC.